Following are 3 T cell receptor beta chains from one sample sequenced in a study of blood T cell repertoires in COVID-19. The repertoire was sequenced with immunoSEQ multiplex PCR; TCRdb's copy has only in-frame clones and lacks some. The sample shows about 99,000 clones, approximately 86% of them seen only once. Sequencing was done on a sample of peripheral blood. These receptors were taken from a man aged 50-59 years with COVID-19, enrolled during active disease.

Of note for this clone: The same CDR3 arises from other DNA sequences in this sample as well. The rearrangement uses TRBV28 and TRBJ1-5; weak D call: TRBD1 (6 bases). This CDR3 comprises 13 residues. V was clipped by 3 bases and J by 7 bases, with 10 bases between them. The V gene's germline CDR1 is MDHEN and CDR2 SYDVKM. This CDR3 reads CASSLGAGQPQHF. For the CDR3, the DNA is TGTGCCAGCAGTTTGGGGGCGGGCCAGCCCCAGCATTTT.

In its sample, this clone was seen once. The chain combines TRBV2 with TRBJ2-2, with D tentatively TRBD2 (5 bases). The CDR3 is 17 residues long. Germline assignment: CDR1 SNHLY and CDR2 FYNNEI. Trimming pared 8 bases from V and 2 bases from J, leaving 21 bases between. CDR3 protein: CASFKYGSLLNTGELFF. CDR3 bases: TGTGCCAGCTTTAAGTATGGGAGCCTGTTAAACACCGGGGAGCTGTTTTTT.

The rearrangement joins TRBV7-2 to TRBJ2-3; 10 bases agree with TRBD2. The germline V gene has CDR1 SGHTA and CDR2 FQGNSA. The CDR3 totals 14 residues. The J segment lost 7 bases and the V segment lost 6 bases, leaving 7 bases of the junction unmatched. The CDR3 reads CASSLSGGGNTQYF. DNA of the CDR3: TGTGCCAGCAGTTTAAGCGGGGGGGGGAATACGCAGTATTTT.